What follows are 27 T cell receptor beta chains derived from one specimen sequenced in a study of cytomegalovirus exposure and HLA in healthy donors. The study ran its PCR with 60 Vbeta and 13 Jbeta primers. Sequencing was performed with immunoSEQ multiplex PCR; in TCRdb, only in-frame clones are kept and a portion is missing. The data show some 180,000 clones, roughly 13% seen once. The sample taken for sequencing was PBMCs. Every receptor here comes from a man aged 50 to 59 in good health and CMV-seropositive.

This clone was seen more than once but under ten times. The chain links TRBV5-1 to TRBJ2-5; 8 nucleotides align to TRBD2. The CDR3 is 14 residues long. Germline V lookup: CDR1 SGHRS, CDR2 YFSETQ. The J segment lost 2 bases and the V segment lost 7 bases, leaving 7 bases of the junction unmatched. The CDR3 sequence: CASGPAGAQETQYF. CDR3 DNA: TGCGCCAGCGGTCCAGCGGGGGCGCAAGAGACCCAGTACTTC.

This clone has a handful of counts. The V gene is TRBV5-1, the J gene TRBJ2-3, with a weak D call TRBD2 (6 bases). Germline CDR1 SGHRS, CDR2 YFSETQ. The CDR3 is 14 residues long. V lost 7 bases and J lost 6, with 18 bases in between. CDR3 loop: CASGNSGYADTQYF. DNA of the CDR3: TGCGCCAGCGGGAATAGCGGCTATGCGGATACGCAGTATTTT. The whole variable domain, filled in from reference TRBV5-1 and TRBJ2-3, reads KAGVTQTPRYLIKTRGQQVTLSCSPISGHRSVSWYQQTPGQGLQFLFEYFSETQRNKGNFPGRFSGRQFSNSRSEMNVSTLELGDSALYLCASGNSGYADTQYFGPGTRLTVL.

The chain links TRBV27 to TRBJ1-1; a possible D gene is TRBD1 (5 bases). This CDR3 is 12 amino acids long. Germline CDR1 is MNHEY and CDR2 is SMNVEV (reference sequence). The germline V and J ends were trimmed by 6 bases and 6 bases, with 11 bases remaining between them. The CDR3 region is CASSPGGAEAFF. DNA of the CDR3: TGTGCCAGCAGCCCCGGGGGGGCTGAAGCTTTCTTT.

The chain recombines TRBV5-6 with TRBJ2-7; D not resolved. Germline loops: CDR1 SGHDT, CDR2 YYEEEE. This CDR3 region has 13 residues. V lost 0 bases, J lost 0 bases, and 4 bases lay in between. DNA for the CDR3: TGTGCCAGCAGCTTGGACTACTCCTACGAGCAGTACGTC. Protein product: CASSLDYSYEQYV.

This clone was counted only a few times. The chain is built from TRBV4-3 and TRBJ2-1; 8 bases map to TRBD2. Germline assignment: CDR1 LGHNA and CDR2 YSLEER. The CDR3 has 14 residues. The J segment lost 6 bases and the V segment lost 5 bases, leaving 6 bases of the junction unmatched. CDR3 sequence reads: CASSTTTSGNEQFF. CDR3 nucleotides: TGCGCCAGCAGCACAACAACTAGCGGCAATGAGCAGTTCTTC.

The chain uses TRBV2 and TRBJ2-3; D might be TRBD2 (5 bases). V was shortened by 9 bases and J by 3 bases, with 10 bases between the two germline ends. The CDR3 length is 12 residues. Germline-derived CDR1 and CDR2 are SNHLY and FYNNEI. This chain's CDR3 is CARRRGTDTQYF. CDR3 bases: TGTGCCAGACGAAGAGGGACAGATACGCAGTATTTT.

This chain connects TRBV7-9 to TRBJ1-1; maybe TRBD1 (5 bases). The CDR3 loop spans 14 amino acids. V gave up 1 base and J gave up 0 bases, with 6 bases separating them. CDR1 is SEHNR and CDR2 is FQNEAQ in the germline V gene (reference sequence). For the CDR3, the DNA is TGTGCCAGCAGCTTAGAGGGGTTGAACACTGAAGCTTTCTTT. This translates into CASSLEGLNTEAFF.

The genes are TRBV28 and TRBJ1-6; 8 bases are shared with TRBD1. There are 15 residues in the CDR3. With V trimmed by 8 bases and J by 7 bases, 10 bases remained unmatched. Germline CDR1 reads MDHEN; CDR2 reads SYDVKM. The CDR3 DNA sequence: TGTGCCAGCCTCTTCTCAGGGGGCCAAAATTCACCCCTCCACTTT. The encoded protein is CASLFSGGQNSPLHF.

This clone was observed a handful of times. The V gene is TRBV5-4, the J gene TRBJ2-2; D is possibly TRBD2 (6 bases). CDR1 SGHNT and CDR2 YYREEE come from the germline V gene (reference sequence). This CDR3 has 14 residues. V was cut by 5 bases and J by 0 bases, with 8 bases left in between. Here the CDR3 reads CASRGDSNTGELFF. The CDR3 nucleotides read TGTGCCAGCAGGGGGGACTCGAACACCGGGGAGCTGTTTTTT.

This clone was found a few times. Other nucleotide sequences in the sample specify the same CDR3. The V gene is TRBV30, the J gene TRBJ1-5; a weak D match, TRBD1 (6 bases). The V end was cut by 1 base, the J end by 1 base, with 14 bases between. CDR3 length: 16 residues. Germline V gene sequence: CDR1 GTSNPN, CDR2 SVGIG (reference sequence). CDR3 nucleotide sequence: TGTGCCTGGAGTGCAGAAACAGGGAGAAGCAATCAGCCCCAGCATTTT. Translated, it gives CAWSAETGRSNQPQHF.

This clone occurred a few times. V usage is TRBV5-1 and J usage is TRBJ2-3; D remains ambiguous. Trimming cost V 2 bases and J 2 bases, with 3 bases left between them. Germline CDR1 is SGHRS and CDR2 is YFSETQ. The CDR3 is 12 amino acids. The CDR3 sequence: CASSFLTDTQYF. The DNA of the CDR3 is TGCGCCAGCAGCTTTCTCACAGATACGCAGTATTTT.

The chain has TRBV6-6 and TRBJ1-2; perhaps TRBD1 as D (6 bases). The CDR3 has 14 residues. CDR1 MNHNY and CDR2 SVGAGI come from the germline V gene (reference sequence). V was trimmed by 6 bases and J by 6 bases, leaving 17 bases between them. The CDR3 loop is CASSDPGTLHGYTF. CDR3 bases: TGTGCCAGCAGCGATCCCGGGACACTACATGGCTACACCTTC.

This rearrangement joins TRBV10-1 to TRBJ1-2; D is perhaps TRBD1 (6 bases). CDR1 WNHNN and CDR2 SYGVQD come from the germline V gene (reference sequence). V lost 7 bases and J 2 bases, leaving 14 bases between the germline ends. This CDR3 has 14 residues. The CDR3 coding sequence is TGCGCCAGCAAGGGTTCGGGGGGCAACTATGGCTACACCTTC. Its translation is CASKGSGGNYGYTF.

The CDR3 spells CASSPGVSNQPQHF. CDR3 DNA sequence: TGTGCCAGCAGTCCAGGGGTTAGCAATCAGCCCCAGCATTTT. The J gene is TRBJ1-5, the V gene TRBV28; D is perhaps TRBD1 (6 bases). Looked up from germline, CDR1 is MDHEN and CDR2 is SYDVKM. Between the trimmed V and J ends, which lost 5 bases and 0 bases, there was a span of 8 bases. This CDR3 comprises 14 residues. Variable domain in full (rest from reference TRBV28 and TRBJ1-5): DVKVTQSSRYLVKRTGEKVFLECVQDMDHENMFWYRQDPGLGLRLIYFSYDVKMKEKGDIPEGYSVSREKKERFSLILESASTNQTSMYLCASSPGVSNQPQHFGDGTRLSIL.

This clone was detected a few times. This rearrangement joins TRBV7-9 to TRBJ2-1; 7 positions match TRBD1. V trimming: 5 bases; J trimming: 8 bases; junction bases outside the gene matches: 9. Germline V lookup: CDR1 SEHNR, CDR2 FQNEAQ (reference sequence). The CDR3 covers 14 residues. CDR3 residues: CASSPRQGKDEQFF. In DNA form, the CDR3 reads TGTGCCAGCAGCCCGAGACAGGGAAAGGATGAGCAGTTCTTC. The full variable domain, rest sourced from reference TRBV7-9 and TRBJ2-1, is DTGVSQNPRHKITKRGQNVTFRCDPISEHNRLYWYRQTLGQGPEFLTYFQNEAQLEKSRLLSDRFSAERPKGSFSTLEIQRTEQGDSAMYLCASSPRQGKDEQFFGPGTRLTVL.

The chain uses TRBV14 and TRBJ2-7, with 11 bases lining up with TRBD1. CDR3 length: 15 residues. Per germline, CDR1 SGHDN and CDR2 FVKESK. J gave up 7 bases and V 3 bases, and 8 bases lay outside the gene matches. The CDR3 region is CASSHIGQGAREQYF. CDR3 in DNA: TGTGCCAGCAGCCATATAGGACAGGGGGCGCGGGAGCAGTACTTC.

This clone was counted a few times. This chain joins TRBV10-1 and TRBJ1-6, with D possibly being TRBD1 (5 bases). Trimming cost V 2 bases and J 11 bases, with 13 bases left between them. Germline assignment: CDR1 WNHNN and CDR2 SYGVQD (reference sequence). This CDR3 is 14 amino acids long. The CDR3 bases are TGCGCCAGCAGTGAGGGCAGGGATCAAGCACCCCTCCACTTT. Its translation is CASSEGRDQAPLHF.

The table lists this clone with a few counts. The J gene is TRBJ1-1, the V gene TRBV28; D might be TRBD1 (6 bases). Between the trimmed V and J ends, which lost 7 bases and 6 bases, there was a span of 27 bases. The CDR3 length is 17 residues. Germline CDR1 MDHEN, CDR2 SYDVKM. Written as DNA, the CDR3 is TGTGCCAGCAACCCTCTTAGGGGGTTTGCAGGGGTGGCTGAAGCTTTCTTT. Its translation: CASNPLRGFAGVAEAFF. Together with reference TRBV28 and TRBJ1-1, the CDR3 gives the full variable domain: DVKVTQSSRYLVKRTGEKVFLECVQDMDHENMFWYRQDPGLGLRLIYFSYDVKMKEKGDIPEGYSVSREKKERFSLILESASTNQTSMYLCASNPLRGFAGVAEAFFGQGTRLTVV.

The table lists this clone with a few counts. V usage is TRBV7-3 and J usage is TRBJ2-7, with TRBD1 identical over 8 bases. V shed 2 bases, J shed 5 bases, and the junction held 5 bases outside the gene matches. In germline, CDR1 is SGHTA, CDR2 FQGTGA. The length of the CDR3 is 14 residues. The CDR3 coding sequence is TGTGCCAGCAGCTTACAGGGGGCTTCGGACGAGCAGTACTTC. It translates to CASSLQGASDEQYF.

This clone was seen a few times. The chain has TRBV28 and TRBJ1-4; 7 positions match TRBD1. The V gene's germline CDR1 is MDHEN and CDR2 SYDVKM. CDR3 length: 16 amino acids. V gave up 5 bases and J gave up 3 bases; unmatched junction bases: 9. The CDR3, as DNA: TGTGCCAGCAGTAATGGGGCAGGGGGTCCTAATGAAAAACTGTTTTTT. Translated: CASSNGAGGPNEKLFF. The full variable domain, completed using reference TRBV28 and TRBJ1-4, is DVKVTQSSRYLVKRTGEKVFLECVQDMDHENMFWYRQDPGLGLRLIYFSYDVKMKEKGDIPEGYSVSREKKERFSLILESASTNQTSMYLCASSNGAGGPNEKLFFGSGTQLSVL.

The chain employs TRBV30 and TRBJ1-6; D uncertain. The CDR3 is made up of 13 amino acids. Germline CDR1 GTSNPN, CDR2 SVGIG (reference sequence). The germline V and J ends were trimmed by 5 bases and 4 bases, with 9 bases remaining between them. The DNA for the CDR3 is TGTGCCTGGGGTGAGCGGTATAATTCACCCCTCCACTTT. Its protein is CAWGERYNSPLHF.

The chain links TRBV19 to TRBJ1-1, with D perhaps TRBD1 (6 bases). Germline CDR1 LNHDA, CDR2 SQIVND (reference sequence). Between the trimmed V and J ends, which lost 3 bases and 4 bases, there was a span of 21 bases. CDR3 length: 17 amino acids. This chain's CDR3 is CASSMGQWGLVGTEAFF. Written as DNA, the CDR3 is TGTGCCAGTAGTATGGGACAATGGGGGTTAGTAGGCACTGAAGCTTTCTTT.

In its sample, this clone was seen a few times. The CDR3 DNA follows: TGTGCCAGCTCACCCTTCGTTCCCCAAGGACAGGGGATACATGAGCAGTTCTTC. Its protein product is CASSPFVPQGQGIHEQFF. The rearrangement links TRBV18 to TRBJ2-1; 9 bases line up with TRBD1. Trimming took 3 bases from V and 8 from J; bases not matched to a gene: 17. Germline loops: CDR1 KGHSH, CDR2 LQKENI. The CDR3 extends over 18 amino acids.

The chain has TRBV7-8 and TRBJ2-1; the D gene is possibly TRBD1 (6 bases). The CDR3 loop spans 15 amino acids. Germline V gene sequence: CDR1 SGHVS, CDR2 FQNEAQ. V gave up 3 bases and J gave up 2 bases, with 11 bases separating them. The CDR3 DNA reads TGTGCCAGCAGCTTCCAGGGGCGACCCTACAATGAGCAGTTCTTC. This codes for CASSFQGRPYNEQFF.

This clone was counted a few times. The V and J genes are TRBV27 and TRBJ1-6; 7 bases align to TRBD1. Trimming removed 8 bases from V and 10 bases from J; junction bases left unmatched: 8. Germline assignment: CDR1 MNHEY and CDR2 SMNVEV (reference sequence). The CDR3 is 13 amino acids. The CDR3 nucleotides are TGTGCCAGCCGGCAGGGGGTAAACTCACCCCTCCACTTT. Protein product: CASRQGVNSPLHF.

The chain combines TRBV5-5 with TRBJ2-3; possibly TRBD2 for D (7 bases). V was clipped by 5 bases and J by 3 bases, with 16 bases between them. This CDR3 is built from 15 residues. CDR1 SGHKS and CDR2 YYEKEE come from the germline V gene (reference sequence). Here the CDR3 DNA reads TGTGCCAGCAGGCCCGGGGGGCTAGGAACAGATACGCAGTATTTT. It yields the protein CASRPGGLGTDTQYF.

This chain uses TRBV4-3 with TRBJ1-2; TRBD1 agrees at 7 bases. Germline V lookup: CDR1 LGHNA, CDR2 YSLEER. V shed 1 base and J 1 base; nucleotides not matched to a gene: 6. This CDR3 has 16 residues. CDR3 sequence (DNA): TGCGCCAGCAGCCAAGGGACAGGAAGGGATAACTATGGCTACACCTTC. Protein: CASSQGTGRDNYGYTF.